This record covers a single T cell receptor (beta chain). The data stem from a study of blood T cell repertoires in COVID-19. This CDR3 is 15 amino acids long. Trimming took off 4 bases at V and 4 bases at J, with 17 bases between the two ends. The germline V gene encodes CDR1 SGHRS and CDR2 YFSETQ. Assay: immunoSEQ multiplex PCR; the TCRdb copy retains only in-frame clones and omits some. Of roughly 98,000 clones listed, around four fifths are singletons. The receptor was isolated from a human donor in a cohort sampled during active COVID-19. The chain has TRBV5-1 and TRBJ1-1, with a possible D match to TRBD1 (5 bases). The material sequenced was peripheral blood. This CDR3 is CASSQGKGFGTEAFF. For the CDR3, the DNA is TGCGCCAGCAGCCAAGGGAAGGGGTTTGGCACTGAAGCTTTCTTT.